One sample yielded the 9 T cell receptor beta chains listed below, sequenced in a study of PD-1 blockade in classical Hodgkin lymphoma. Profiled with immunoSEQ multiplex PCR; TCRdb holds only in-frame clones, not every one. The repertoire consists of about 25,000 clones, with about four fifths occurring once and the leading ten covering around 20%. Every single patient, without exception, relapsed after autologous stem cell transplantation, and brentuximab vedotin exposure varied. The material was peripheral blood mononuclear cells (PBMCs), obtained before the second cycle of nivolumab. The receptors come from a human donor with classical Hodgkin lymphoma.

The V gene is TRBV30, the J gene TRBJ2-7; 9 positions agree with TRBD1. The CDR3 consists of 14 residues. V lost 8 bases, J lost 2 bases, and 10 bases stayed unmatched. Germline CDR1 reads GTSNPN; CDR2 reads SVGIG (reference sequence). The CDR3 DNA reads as TGTGCCGGGGGTGTGGGACAGGGCACCTACGAGCAGTACTTC. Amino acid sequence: CAGGVGQGTYEQYF.

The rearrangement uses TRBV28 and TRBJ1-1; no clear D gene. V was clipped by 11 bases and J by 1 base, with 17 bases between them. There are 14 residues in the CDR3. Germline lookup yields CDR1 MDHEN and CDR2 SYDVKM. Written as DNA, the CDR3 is TGTGCCTGTGCGCCCACGTGGGGGAACACTGAAGCTTTCTTT. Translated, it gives CACAPTWGNTEAFF.

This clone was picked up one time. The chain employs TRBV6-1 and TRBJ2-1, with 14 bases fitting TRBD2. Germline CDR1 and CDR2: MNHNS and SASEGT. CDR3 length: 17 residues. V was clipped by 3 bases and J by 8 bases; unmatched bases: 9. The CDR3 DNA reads TGTGCCAGCAGTGACAGACTAGCGGGAGGGCCTGGTGATGAGCAGTTCTTC. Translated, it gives CASSDRLAGGPGDEQFF.

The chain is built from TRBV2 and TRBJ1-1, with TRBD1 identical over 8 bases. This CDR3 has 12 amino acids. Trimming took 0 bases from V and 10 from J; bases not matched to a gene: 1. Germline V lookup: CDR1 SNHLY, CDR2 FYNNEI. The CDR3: CASSEAGQGAFF. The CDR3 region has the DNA TGTGCCAGCAGTGAAGCAGGACAGGGAGCTTTCTTT.

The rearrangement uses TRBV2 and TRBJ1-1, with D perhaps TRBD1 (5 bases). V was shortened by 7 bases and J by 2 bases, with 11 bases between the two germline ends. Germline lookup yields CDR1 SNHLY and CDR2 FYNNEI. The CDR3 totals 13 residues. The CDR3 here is CASIAGGNTEAFF. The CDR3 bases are TGTGCCAGCATAGCCGGGGGAAACACTGAAGCTTTCTTT.

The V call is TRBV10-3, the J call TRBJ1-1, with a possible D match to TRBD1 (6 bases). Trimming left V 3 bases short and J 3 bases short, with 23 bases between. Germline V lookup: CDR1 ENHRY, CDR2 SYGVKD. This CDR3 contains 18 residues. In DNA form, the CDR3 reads TGTGCCATCAGTGATCCCCTCGGTCGGGGGGGGGCCGACACTGAAGCTTTCTTT. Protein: CAISDPLGRGGADTEAFF.

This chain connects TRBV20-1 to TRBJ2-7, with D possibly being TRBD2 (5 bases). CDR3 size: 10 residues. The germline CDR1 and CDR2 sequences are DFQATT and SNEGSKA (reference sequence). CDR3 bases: TGCTTTGGGAGCTCCTACGAGCAGTACTTC. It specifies CFGSSYEQYF.

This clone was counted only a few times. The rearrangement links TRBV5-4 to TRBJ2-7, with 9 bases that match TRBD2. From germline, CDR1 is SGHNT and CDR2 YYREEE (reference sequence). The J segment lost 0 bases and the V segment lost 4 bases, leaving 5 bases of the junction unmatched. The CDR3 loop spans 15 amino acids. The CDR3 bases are TGTGCCAGCAGCCTTAAGCGGGGGGACTCCTACGAGCAGTACTTC. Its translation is CASSLKRGDSYEQYF.

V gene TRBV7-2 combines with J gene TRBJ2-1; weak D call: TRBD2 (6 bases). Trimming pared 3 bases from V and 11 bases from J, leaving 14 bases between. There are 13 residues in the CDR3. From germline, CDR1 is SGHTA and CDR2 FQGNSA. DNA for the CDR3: TGTGCCAGCAGCTTCGGTGGGGGGTGGCAGCAGTTCTTC. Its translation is CASSFGGGWQQFF.